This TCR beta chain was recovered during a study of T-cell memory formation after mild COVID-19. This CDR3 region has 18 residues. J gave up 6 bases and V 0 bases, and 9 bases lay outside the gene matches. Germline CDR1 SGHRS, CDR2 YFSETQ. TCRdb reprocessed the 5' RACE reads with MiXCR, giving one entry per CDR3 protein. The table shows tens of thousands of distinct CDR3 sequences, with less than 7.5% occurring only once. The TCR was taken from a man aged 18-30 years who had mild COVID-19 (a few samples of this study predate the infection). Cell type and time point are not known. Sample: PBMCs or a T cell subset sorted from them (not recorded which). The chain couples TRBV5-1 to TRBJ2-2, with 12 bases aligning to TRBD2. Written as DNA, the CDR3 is TGCGCCAGCAGCTTGGCCCCTAGCGGGGGGGCCGGGGCCGGGGAGCTGTTTTTT. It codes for CASSLAPSGGAGAGELFF.